This T cell receptor beta chain was sequenced for a study of cytotoxic CD8 clonotypes in ibrutinib-treated CLL. About this clone itself: Its antigen remains unidentified.

The CDR3 contains 14 residues. CDR1 WSHSY and CDR2 SAAADI come from the germline V gene. The V end lost 7 bases, the J end lost 6 bases, and 16 bases lay between the germline ends. Libraries were prepared by immunoSEQ multiplex PCR; TCRdb keeps only in-frame clonotypes and omits some of them. The sample lists about 130,000 clones, roughly 85% occurring once. Libraries of TCR beta were made from 1.5 to 2 micrograms of genomic DNA that came from cryopreserved PBMCs. Whole-study results and caveats: Having risen at ibrutinib response, clonality had fallen back toward baseline by progression. Public clonotypes showed up rarely, and on treatment they shrank or held steady. Patients showed higher baseline clonality than age-matched healthy donors, and it tracked circulating CD8+ T-cell counts.

This receptor was identified in a human donor with chronic lymphocytic leukemia. The V and J genes are TRBV10-2 and TRBJ1-5, with unresolved D. This specimen was PBMCs, taken after 24 months of ibrutinib treatment. As DNA, the CDR3 is TGCGCCAGCACCTCAAGGAGGGTAGGTCAGCCCCAGCATTTT. Protein product: CASTSRRVGQPQHF.